This T cell receptor (beta chain) appears in the sequencing data of a study of T cells after yellow fever vaccination. This CDR3 is 14 amino acids long. In germline, CDR1 is MNHEY, CDR2 SVGAGI. V lost 5 bases, J lost 9 bases, and 14 bases lay in between. In making TCR cDNA, 5'RACE template switching added a universal primer site and UMIs to it. TCRdb itself ran the 5' RACE reads through MiXCR, one entry per CDR3 protein. The sample shows 300,000 or so distinct CDR3 sequences, around 8.6% of them seen only once. General observations from the study: Re-detected after boosting: most primary clones, more than 95% of CD4 and about 85% of CD8.

As for this clonotype: Its antigen is not known.

The clonotype originates from a man between 18 and 29 years old who received the YFV17D yellow fever vaccine. The chain uses TRBV6-5 and TRBJ1-6; maybe TRBD1 (5 bases). Here the sequenced sample was CD4+ T cells sorted from PBMCs, taken 5 days after the yellow fever booster vaccination. The CDR3: CASSLQGERSPLHF. CDR3 sequence (DNA): TGTGCCAGCAGTCTTCAGGGAGAACGTTCACCCCTCCACTTT.